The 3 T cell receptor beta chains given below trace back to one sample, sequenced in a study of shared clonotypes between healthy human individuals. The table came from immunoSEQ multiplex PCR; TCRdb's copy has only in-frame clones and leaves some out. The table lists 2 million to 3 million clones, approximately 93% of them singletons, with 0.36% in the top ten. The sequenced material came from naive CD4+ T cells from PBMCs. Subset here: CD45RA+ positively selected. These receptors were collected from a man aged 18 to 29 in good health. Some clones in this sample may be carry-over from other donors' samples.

CDR3 loop: CASSIYRDTDTQYF. CDR3 DNA sequence: TGCGCCAGCAGCATTTACAGGGACACAGATACGCAGTATTTT. The chain uses TRBV5-1 and TRBJ2-3; D is possibly TRBD1 (6 bases). The length of the CDR3 is 14 residues. V lost 4 bases and J 2 bases, leaving 11 bases between the germline ends. Germline CDR1 is SGHRS and CDR2 is YFSETQ.

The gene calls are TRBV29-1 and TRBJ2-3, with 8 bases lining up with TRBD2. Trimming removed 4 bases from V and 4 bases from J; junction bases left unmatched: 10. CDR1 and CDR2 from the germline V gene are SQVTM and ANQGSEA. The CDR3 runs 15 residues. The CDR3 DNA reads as TGCAGCGTTGTCCCTCAGGGACTAGTCTCAGATACGCAGTATTTT. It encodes CSVVPQGLVSDTQYF.

In DNA form, the CDR3 reads TGTGCCATCAGTAGACAGGGGTCTCTCCACGAGCAGTACTTC. This gives the protein CAISRQGSLHEQYF. The chain links TRBV10-3 to TRBJ2-7, with 8 bases aligning to TRBD1. From germline, CDR1 is ENHRY and CDR2 SYGVKD. V dropped 5 bases and J dropped 5; count of bases not matched to a gene: 8. The CDR3 is 14 residues long.